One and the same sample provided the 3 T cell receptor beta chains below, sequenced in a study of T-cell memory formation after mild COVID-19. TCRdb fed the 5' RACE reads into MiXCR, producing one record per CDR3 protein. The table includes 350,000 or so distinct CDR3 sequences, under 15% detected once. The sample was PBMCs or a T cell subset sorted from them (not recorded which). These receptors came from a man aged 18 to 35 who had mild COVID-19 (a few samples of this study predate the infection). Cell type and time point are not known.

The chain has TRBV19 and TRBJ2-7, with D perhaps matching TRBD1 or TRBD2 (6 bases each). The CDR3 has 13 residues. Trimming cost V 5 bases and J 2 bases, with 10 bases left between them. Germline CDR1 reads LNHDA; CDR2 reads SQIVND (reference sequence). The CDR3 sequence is CASSEGGTYEQYF. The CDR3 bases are TGTGCCAGTAGTGAGGGGGGTACCTACGAGCAGTACTTC.

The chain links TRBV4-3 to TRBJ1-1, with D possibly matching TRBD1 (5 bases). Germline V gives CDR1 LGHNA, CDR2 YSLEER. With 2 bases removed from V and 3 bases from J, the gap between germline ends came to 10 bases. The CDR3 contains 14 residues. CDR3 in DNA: TGCGCCAGCAGCCAACTGGGGGGGTACACTGAAGCTTTCTTT. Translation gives CASSQLGGYTEAFF.

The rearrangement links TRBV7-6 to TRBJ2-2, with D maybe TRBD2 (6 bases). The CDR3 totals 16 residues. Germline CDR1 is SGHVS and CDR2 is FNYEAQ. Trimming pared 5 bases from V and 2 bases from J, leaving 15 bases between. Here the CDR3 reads CASSPNAGRNTGELFF. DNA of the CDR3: TGTGCCAGCAGCCCTAACGCGGGGAGAAACACCGGGGAGCTGTTTTTT.